A selection of T cell receptor beta chains follows, all from one sample in a study of blood T cells in healthy people across ages. MiXCR, applied by TCRdb to the 5' RACE reads, yields one record per CDR3 protein. The sample consists of 790,000 or so distinct CDR3 sequences, about 45% of them appearing once. The material sequenced was blood. These receptors all come from a man aged 80 or over in good health. Both conserved end residues are part of each CDR3. A D gene is named only where the DNA matches it firmly. Some rows mark clone size as missing; the rest say once, few, many or name a class of expanded clone.

>15|TRBJ2-5|.|TRBV18|TRBD1
CASSIQGAGEGEQYF
TGTGCCAGCTCGATACAGGGGGCGGGAGAAGGTGAGCAGTACTTC
>16|TRBJ2-6|.|TRBV4-2|TRBD1
CASNQGQGSGANVLTF
TGTGCCAGCAACCAAGGACAGGGTTCTGGGGCCAACGTCCTGACTTTC
>15|TRBJ2-7|once|TRBV5-1|.
CASSEGPGIGYEQYF
TGCGCCAGCAGCGAGGGACCGGGGATTGGCTACGAGCAGTACTTC
>16|TRBJ2-2|.|TRBV19|TRBD2
CASTQPREGNTGELFF
TGTGCCAGTACTCAGCCCAGGGAGGGGAACACCGGGGAGCTGTTTTTT
>15|TRBJ2-1|.|TRBV7-9|TRBD2
CASSLVAGGLNEQFF
TGTGCCAGCAGCTTAGTAGCGGGGGGGCTGAATGAGCAGTTCTTC
>14|TRBJ2-7|few|TRBV5-1|.
CASSLVPGTYEQYF
TGCGCCAGCAGCTTGGTTCCAGGGACCTACGAGCAGTACTTC
>14|TRBJ2-1|few|TRBV7-9|TRBD1
CASSLAGQRNEQFF
TGTGCCAGCAGCTTAGCGGGACAGCGGAATGAGCAGTTCTTC
>17|TRBJ2-5|.|TRBV5-1|TRBD2
CASSLTLAGASQETQYF
TGCGCCAGCAGCTTAACCTTAGCGGGAGCCAGCCAAGAGACCCAGTACTTC
>15|TRBJ1-2|.|TRBV3-1|.
CASSHLTGTAYGYTF
TGTGCCAGCAGCCATCTCACCGGGACGGCCTATGGCTACACCTTC
>16|TRBJ2-2|few|TRBV9|TRBD2
CASSLASGGNTGELFF
TGTGCCAGCAGTTTAGCCTCGGGGGGTAACACCGGGGAGCTGTTTTTT
>14|TRBJ2-1|.|TRBV13|.
CASSLGGPRGEQFF
TGTGCCAGCAGCTTAGGCGGGCCCCGCGGTGAGCAGTTCTTC
>14|TRBJ1-1|.|TRBV7-9|.
CASSPSRDGAEAFF
TGTGCCAGCAGCCCCAGCCGGGACGGGGCTGAAGCTTTCTTT
>9|TRBJ1-2|.|TRBV12-3/TRBV12-4|.
CARWYGYTF
TGTGCCCGCTGGTATGGCTACACCTTC
>13|TRBJ2-7|.|TRBV20-1|.
CSAEIGGSYEQYF
TGCAGTGCGGAAATAGGGGGCTCCTACGAGCAGTACTTC
>14|TRBJ2-1|.|TRBV6-2/TRBV6-3|.
CASSRPPTYNEQFF
TGTGCCAGCAGTCGGCCCCCGACCTACAATGAGCAGTTCTTC
>14|TRBJ1-4|once|TRBV20-1|TRBD1
CSAMPGGDDEKLFF
TGCAGTGCTATGCCAGGGGGGGACGATGAAAAACTGTTTTTT
>15|TRBJ1-5|.|TRBV6-2/TRBV6-3|.
CASSFRSDRNQPQHF
TGTGCCAGCAGTTTTCGATCGGACCGCAATCAGCCCCAGCATTTT
>15|TRBJ2-3|.|TRBV3-1|TRBD1
CASSKRGQETDTQYF
TGTGCCAGCAGCAAAAGGGGACAGGAAACAGATACGCAGTATTTT
>13|TRBJ2-3|.|TRBV29-1|.
CSARKSATGTQYF
TGCAGCGCCAGGAAGTCAGCCACAGGTACGCAGTATTTT
>13|TRBJ2-5|once|TRBV3-1|.
CASSQQGQETQHF
TGTGCCAGCAGCCAACAGGGACAAGAGACCCAGCACTTC
>15|TRBJ1-2|.|TRBV19|.
CASSIVRGVNYGYTF
TGTGCCAGTAGTATAGTTCGTGGCGTCAACTATGGCTACACCTTC
>13|TRBJ2-3|many|TRBV29-1|TRBD1
CSVDREAPDTQYF
TGCAGCGTGGACAGGGAAGCGCCAGATACGCAGTATTTT
>15|TRBJ2-1|.|TRBV9|.
CASSVGDRSYSEQFF
TGTGCCAGCAGCGTAGGGGACCGCTCCTACAGTGAGCAGTTCTTC
>11|TRBJ2-5|.|TRBV29-1|TRBD2
CSARTRGTQYF
TGCAGCGCCCGGACTAGGGGGACCCAGTACTTC
>15|TRBJ2-3|.|TRBV6-2/TRBV6-3|.
CASSRTAAGWDTQYF
TGTGCCAGCAGTCGCACAGCGGCTGGATGGGATACGCAGTATTTT
>17|TRBJ2-1|.|TRBV20-1|TRBD1
CSARDQWSPGGYNEQFF
TGCAGTGCTAGAGATCAGTGGTCCCCAGGGGGCTACAATGAGCAGTTCTTC
>16|TRBJ2-2|.|TRBV5-1|TRBD2
CASSPLSGSNVEELFF
TGCGCCAGCAGCCCACTTAGCGGGAGTAATGTCGAGGAGCTGTTTTTT
>14|TRBJ2-1|once|TRBV3-1|TRBD2
CASKLAGAPLDTFF
TGTGCCAGCAAACTAGCGGGAGCGCCTCTGGATACGTTCTTC
>15|TRBJ2-7|.|TRBV11-3|.
CASSRYGGSENEQYF
TGTGCCAGCAGCCGATACGGGGGTAGCGAAAATGAGCAGTACTTC
>15|TRBJ2-1|.|TRBV20-1|TRBD2
CSAREVAGAGNEQFF
TGCAGTGCTAGAGAAGTAGCGGGAGCTGGCAATGAGCAGTTCTTC
>12|TRBJ2-7|.|TRBV7-2|.
CASSHSYNEQYF
TGTGCCAGCAGCCATTCCTACAATGAGCAGTACTTC
>15|TRBJ2-3|.|TRBV20-1|TRBD2
CSAGEREGGADTQYF
TGCAGTGCTGGGGAGCGGGAGGGCGGCGCAGATACGCAGTATTTT
>15|TRBJ2-3|.|TRBV5-1|.
CASSPRGRGTDTQYF
TGCGCCAGCAGCCCAAGGGGGAGAGGAACAGATACGCAGTATTTT
>11|TRBJ1-1|.|TRBV20-1|.
CSATGYTEAFF
TGCAGTGCTACAGGATATACTGAAGCTTTCTTT
>11|TRBJ2-3|.|TRBV29-1|.
CSEVSGYTQYF
TGCAGCGAAGTATCGGGTTATACGCAGTATTTT
>16|TRBJ1-6|.|TRBV2|TRBD1
CASRSGTGVGNSPLHF
TGTGCCAGCAGGTCCGGGACAGGGGTGGGTAATTCACCCCTCCACTTT
>13|TRBJ2-2|.|TRBV20-1|TRBD1
CSANRGNTGELFF
TGCAGTGCGAACAGGGGTAACACCGGGGAGCTGTTTTTT
>14|TRBJ2-3|few|TRBV30|.
CACPTGIGTDTQYF
TGTGCCTGCCCTACAGGGATCGGCACAGATACGCAGTATTTT
>17|TRBJ2-7|.|TRBV14|.
CASSQNAGGNSSYEQYF
TGTGCCAGCAGCCAAAACGCTGGAGGCAACAGCTCCTACGAGCAGTACTTC
>15|TRBJ2-1|many|TRBV20-1|TRBD2
CSARAFQRGGYEQFF
TGCAGTGCTAGAGCATTCCAGCGGGGAGGTTATGAGCAGTTCTTC
>12|TRBJ1-1|.|TRBV20-1|.
CSARGPNTEAFF
TGCAGTGCTAGAGGGCCAAACACTGAAGCTTTCTTT
>13|TRBJ2-2|.|TRBV7-3|TRBD2
CASSPSGFGELFF
TGTGCCAGCAGTCCTAGCGGATTCGGGGAGCTGTTTTTT
>14|TRBJ1-2|.|TRBV2|.
CASCGGGVNYGYTF
TGTGCCAGCTGCGGAGGGGGAGTAAACTATGGCTACACCTTC
>15|TRBJ2-1|.|TRBV2|TRBD2
CASRTGTSGTNEQFF
TGTGCCAGCAGAACCGGGACTAGCGGGACGAATGAGCAGTTCTTC
>18|TRBJ2-7|few|TRBV9|TRBD2
CASSVSPSGKESSEEQYF
TGTGCCAGCAGCGTATCCCCTAGCGGGAAGGAAAGCTCGGAAGAGCAGTACTTC
>11|TRBJ2-7|few|TRBV6-6|.
CASQGGYEQYF
TGTGCCAGCCAGGGGGGCTACGAGCAGTACTTC
>15|TRBJ2-1|.|TRBV5-4|TRBD2
CASSLSGITTNEQFF
TGTGCCAGCAGCTTAAGCGGGATAACTACAAATGAGCAGTTCTTC
>14|TRBJ1-2|.|TRBV20-1|.
CSASDGPYNYGYTF
TGCAGTGCTAGTGACGGACCCTATAACTATGGCTACACCTTC
>13|TRBJ1-2|.|TRBV12-3/TRBV12-4|.
CAIREAASYGYTF
TGTGCCATTAGAGAAGCAGCCTCCTATGGCTACACCTTC
>16|TRBJ2-3|.|TRBV5-1|TRBD2
CASSSQASGASDTQYF
TGCGCCAGCAGCTCGCAAGCTAGCGGGGCTTCAGATACGCAGTATTTT
>13|TRBJ1-5|.|TRBV9|.
CASSVGNNQPQHF
TGTGCCAGCAGCGTGGGAAACAATCAGCCCCAGCATTTT
>13|TRBJ2-7|.|TRBV4-1|TRBD1
CASSQPGGHEQYF
TGCGCCAGCAGCCAACCAGGGGGACACGAGCAGTACTTC
>15|TRBJ1-2|.|TRBV19|TRBD1
CASSRGQGQGDGYTF
TGTGCCAGTAGTAGAGGACAGGGGCAAGGGGATGGCTACACCTTC
>16|TRBJ1-2|few|TRBV4-3|.
CASSQEAGIANYGYTF
TGCGCCAGCAGCCAAGAAGCAGGGATCGCTAACTATGGCTACACCTTC
>14|TRBJ1-1|.|TRBV27|.
CASSLSVKNTEAFF
TGTGCCAGCAGTTTATCGGTGAAAAACACTGAAGCTTTCTTT
>15|TRBJ1-4|.|TRBV30|.
CAWSQSYGRNEKLFF
TGTGCCTGGAGCCAAAGCTATGGACGTAATGAAAAACTGTTTTTT
>15|TRBJ2-3|.|TRBV10-3|.
CAISERGAGTDTQYF
TGTGCCATCAGTGAAAGGGGGGCCGGCACAGATACGCAGTATTTT